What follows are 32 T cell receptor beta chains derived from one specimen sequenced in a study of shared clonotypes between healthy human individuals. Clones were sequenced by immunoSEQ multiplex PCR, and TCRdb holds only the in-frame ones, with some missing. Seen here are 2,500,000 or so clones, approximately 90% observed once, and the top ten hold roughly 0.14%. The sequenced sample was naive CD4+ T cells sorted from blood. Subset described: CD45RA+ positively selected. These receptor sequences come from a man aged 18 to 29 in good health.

CDR3 DNA sequence: TGTGCCAGCAGTTACTTGGCCGGGGAGTGGGGCTACACCTTC. Its protein product is CASSYLAGEWGYTF. The rearrangement joins TRBV6-5 to TRBJ1-2; D gene unclear. The CDR3 is 14 residues long. Per germline, CDR1 MNHEY and CDR2 SVGAGI. V gave up 1 base and J gave up 8 bases, with 14 bases separating them.

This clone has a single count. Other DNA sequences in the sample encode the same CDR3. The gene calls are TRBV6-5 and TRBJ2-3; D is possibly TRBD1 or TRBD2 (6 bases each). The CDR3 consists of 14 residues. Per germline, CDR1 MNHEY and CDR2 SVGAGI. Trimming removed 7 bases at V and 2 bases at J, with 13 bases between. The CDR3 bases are TGTGCCAGCACCCGGGGGCGCGACACAGATACGCAGTATTTT. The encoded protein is CASTRGRDTDTQYF.

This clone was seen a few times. The CDR3 is CASSVATSGGAGTGELFF. DNA for the CDR3: TGCGCCAGCAGCGTCGCTACTAGCGGGGGGGCCGGCACCGGGGAGCTGTTTTTT. This chain connects TRBV5-1 to TRBJ2-2; TRBD2 aligns across 13 bases. The V gene's germline CDR1 is SGHRS and CDR2 YFSETQ. J was trimmed by 4 bases and V by 4 bases; bases with no gene match: 10. The CDR3 loop spans 18 amino acids.

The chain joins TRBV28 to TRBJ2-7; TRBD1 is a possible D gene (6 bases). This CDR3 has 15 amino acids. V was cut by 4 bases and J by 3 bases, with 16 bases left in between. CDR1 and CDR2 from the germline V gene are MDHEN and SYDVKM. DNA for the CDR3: TGTGCCAGCAGTTCCTACCGGGACATGGACTACGAGCAGTACTTC. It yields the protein CASSSYRDMDYEQYF.

CDR3: CASTTSTGHAAFF. The CDR3, as DNA: TGTGCCAGCACAACATCCACAGGCCACGCAGCTTTCTTT. V is TRBV25-1 and J is TRBJ1-1; tentatively, D is TRBD1 (5 bases). CDR3 length: 13 amino acids. Germline values: CDR1 MGHDK, CDR2 SYGVNS. V gave up 7 bases and J gave up 10 bases, with 19 bases separating them.

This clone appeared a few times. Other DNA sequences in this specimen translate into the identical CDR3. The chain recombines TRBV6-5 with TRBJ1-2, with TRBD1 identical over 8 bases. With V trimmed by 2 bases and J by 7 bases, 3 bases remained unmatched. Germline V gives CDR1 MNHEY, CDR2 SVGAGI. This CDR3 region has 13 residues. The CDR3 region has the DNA TGTGCCAGCAGTTACCAGGGGGCAGGTGGCTACACCTTC. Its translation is CASSYQGAGGYTF.

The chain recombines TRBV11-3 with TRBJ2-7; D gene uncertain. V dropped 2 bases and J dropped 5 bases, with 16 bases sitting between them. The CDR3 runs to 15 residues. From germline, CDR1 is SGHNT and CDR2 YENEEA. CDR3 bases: TGTGCCAGCAGCTTAAACTCGGTTCAAGCCGACGAGCAGTACTTC. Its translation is CASSLNSVQADEQYF.

The DNA of the CDR3 is TGCGCCAGCAGGACAGGGTTTAGTAATTCACCCCTCCACTTT. This codes for CASRTGFSNSPLHF. V gene TRBV5-1 combines with J gene TRBJ1-6, with TRBD1 matching 7 bases. Germline V lookup: CDR1 SGHRS, CDR2 YFSETQ. The CDR3 is 14 residues long. With V trimmed by 5 bases and J by 6 bases, 5 bases remained unmatched. The variable domain in full, completed from reference TRBV5-1 and TRBJ1-6, reads KAGVTQTPRYLIKTRGQQVTLSCSPISGHRSVSWYQQTPGQGLQFLFEYFSETQRNKGNFPGRFSGRQFSNSRSEMNVSTLELGDSALYLCASRTGFSNSPLHFGNGTRLTVT.

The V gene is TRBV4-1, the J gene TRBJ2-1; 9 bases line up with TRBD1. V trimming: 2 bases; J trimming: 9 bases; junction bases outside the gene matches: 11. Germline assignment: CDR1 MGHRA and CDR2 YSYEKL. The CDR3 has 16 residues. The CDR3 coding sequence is TGCGCCAGCAGCCAACTCATTCCGGGACAGGGATTTGAGCAGTTCTTC. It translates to CASSQLIPGQGFEQFF.

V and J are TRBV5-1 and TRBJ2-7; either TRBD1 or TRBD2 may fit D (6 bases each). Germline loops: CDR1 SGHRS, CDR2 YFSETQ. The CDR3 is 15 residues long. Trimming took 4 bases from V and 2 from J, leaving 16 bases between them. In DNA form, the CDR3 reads TGCGCCAGCAGCGGAGGGCCAGGGGTGGCCTACGAGCAGTACTTC. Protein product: CASSGGPGVAYEQYF.

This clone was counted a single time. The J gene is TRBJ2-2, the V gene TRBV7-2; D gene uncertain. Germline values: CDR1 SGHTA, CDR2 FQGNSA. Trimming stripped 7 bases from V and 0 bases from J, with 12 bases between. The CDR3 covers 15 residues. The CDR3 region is CASTLRGPNTGELFF. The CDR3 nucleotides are TGTGCCAGCACCCTACGCGGCCCGAACACCGGGGAGCTGTTTTTT.

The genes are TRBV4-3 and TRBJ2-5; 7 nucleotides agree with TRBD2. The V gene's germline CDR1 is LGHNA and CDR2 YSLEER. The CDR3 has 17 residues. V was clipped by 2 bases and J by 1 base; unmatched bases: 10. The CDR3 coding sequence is TGCGCCAGCAGCCAAATCTCCGCGGGAGTCCGCCAAGAGACCCAGTACTTC. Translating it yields CASSQISAGVRQETQYF.

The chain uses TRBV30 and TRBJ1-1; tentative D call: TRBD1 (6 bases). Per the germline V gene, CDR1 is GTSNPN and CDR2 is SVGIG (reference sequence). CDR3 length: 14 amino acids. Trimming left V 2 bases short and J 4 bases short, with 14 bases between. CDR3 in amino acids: CAWSTGGGGTEAFF. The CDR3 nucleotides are TGTGCCTGGAGTACGGGGGGCGGAGGCACTGAAGCTTTCTTT. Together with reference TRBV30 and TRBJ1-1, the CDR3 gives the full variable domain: SQTIHQWPATLVQPVGSPLSLECTVEGTSNPNLYWYRQAAGRGLQLLFYSVGIGQISSEVPQNLSASRPQDRQFILSSKKLLLSDSGFYLCAWSTGGGGTEAFFGQGTRLTVV.

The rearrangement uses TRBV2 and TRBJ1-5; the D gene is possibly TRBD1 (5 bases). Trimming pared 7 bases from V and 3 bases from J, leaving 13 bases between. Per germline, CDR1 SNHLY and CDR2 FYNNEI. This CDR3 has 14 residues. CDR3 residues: CASNPSGHNQPQHF. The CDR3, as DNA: TGTGCCAGCAATCCGTCAGGGCACAATCAGCCCCAGCATTTT.

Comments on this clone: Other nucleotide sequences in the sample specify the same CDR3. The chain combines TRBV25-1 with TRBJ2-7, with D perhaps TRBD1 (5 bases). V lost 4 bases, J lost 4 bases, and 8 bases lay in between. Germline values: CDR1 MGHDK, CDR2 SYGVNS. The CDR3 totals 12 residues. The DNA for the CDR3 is TGTGCCAGCAGTGTCCAGGGATACGAGCAGTACTTC. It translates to CASSVQGYEQYF.

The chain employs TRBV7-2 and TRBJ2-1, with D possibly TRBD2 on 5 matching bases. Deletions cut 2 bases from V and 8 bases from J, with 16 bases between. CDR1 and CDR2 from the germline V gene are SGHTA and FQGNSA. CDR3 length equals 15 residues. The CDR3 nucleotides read TGTGCCAGCAGCTTACTGGCCTTTACGGGGTATGAGCAGTTCTTC. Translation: CASSLLAFTGYEQFF.

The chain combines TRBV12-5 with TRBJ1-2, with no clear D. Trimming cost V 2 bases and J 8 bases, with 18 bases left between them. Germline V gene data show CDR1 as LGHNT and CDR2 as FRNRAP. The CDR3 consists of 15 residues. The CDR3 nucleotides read TGTGCTAGTGGTTTGCTCTCAGGAAGAGGAGGGGGCTACACCTTC. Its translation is CASGLLSGRGGGYTF. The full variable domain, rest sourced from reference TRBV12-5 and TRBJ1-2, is DARVTQTPRHKVTEMGQEVTMRCQPILGHNTVFWYRQTMMQGLELLAYFRNRAPLDDSGMPKDRFSAEMPDATLATLKIQPSEPRDSAVYFCASGLLSGRGGGYTFGSGTRLTVV.

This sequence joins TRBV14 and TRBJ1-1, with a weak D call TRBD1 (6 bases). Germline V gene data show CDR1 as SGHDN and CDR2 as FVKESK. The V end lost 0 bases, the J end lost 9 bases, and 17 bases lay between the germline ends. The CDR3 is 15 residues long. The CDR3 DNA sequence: TGTGCCAGCAGCCAAGATACAGGGCCGAGGCGGCAAGCTTTCTTT. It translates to CASSQDTGPRRQAFF.

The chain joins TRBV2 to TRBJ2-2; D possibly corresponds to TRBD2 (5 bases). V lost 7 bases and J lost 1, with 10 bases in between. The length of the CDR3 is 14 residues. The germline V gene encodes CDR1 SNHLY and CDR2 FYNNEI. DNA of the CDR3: TGTGCCAGCAAGGGAAGCGGGAACACCGGGGAGCTGTTTTTT. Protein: CASKGSGNTGELFF.

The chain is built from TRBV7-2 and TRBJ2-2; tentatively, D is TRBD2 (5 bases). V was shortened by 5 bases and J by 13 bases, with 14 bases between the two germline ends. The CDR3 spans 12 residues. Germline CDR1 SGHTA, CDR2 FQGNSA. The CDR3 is CASSITRDALFF. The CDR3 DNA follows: TGTGCCAGCAGCATTACTAGGGATGCGCTGTTTTTT. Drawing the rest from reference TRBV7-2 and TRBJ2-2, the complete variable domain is GAGVSQSPSNKVTEKGKDVELRCDPISGHTALYWYRQSLGQGLEFLIYFQGNSAPDKSGLPSDRFSAERTGGSVSTLTIQRTQQEDSAVYLCASSITRDALFFGEGSRLTVL.

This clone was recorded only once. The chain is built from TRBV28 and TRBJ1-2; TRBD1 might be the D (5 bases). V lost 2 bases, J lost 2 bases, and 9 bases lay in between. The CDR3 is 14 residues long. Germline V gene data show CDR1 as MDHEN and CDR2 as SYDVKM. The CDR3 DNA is TGTGCCAGCAGTTTAAGACAGCTCAACTATGGCTACACCTTC. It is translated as CASSLRQLNYGYTF.

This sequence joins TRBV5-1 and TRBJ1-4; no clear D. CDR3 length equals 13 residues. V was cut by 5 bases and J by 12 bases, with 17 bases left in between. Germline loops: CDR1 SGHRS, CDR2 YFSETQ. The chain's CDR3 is CASRVATNGELFF. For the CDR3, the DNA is TGCGCCAGCAGGGTTGCAACTAATGGGGAACTGTTTTTT. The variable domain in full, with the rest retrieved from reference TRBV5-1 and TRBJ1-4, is KAGVTQTPRYLIKTRGQQVTLSCSPISGHRSVSWYQQTPGQGLQFLFEYFSETQRNKGNFPGRFSGRQFSNSRSEMNVSTLELGDSALYLCASRVATNGELFFGSGTQLSVL.

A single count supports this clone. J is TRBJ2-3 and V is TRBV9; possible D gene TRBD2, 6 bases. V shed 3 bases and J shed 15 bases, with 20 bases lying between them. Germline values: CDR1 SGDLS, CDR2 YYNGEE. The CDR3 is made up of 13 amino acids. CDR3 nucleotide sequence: TGTGCCAGCAGCGCCGGCTCCTCCGGGGGTGCCTATTTT. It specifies CASSAGSSGGAYF.

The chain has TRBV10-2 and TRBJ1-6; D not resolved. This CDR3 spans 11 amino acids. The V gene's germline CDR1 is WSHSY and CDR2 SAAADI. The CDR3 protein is CASGDNSPLHF. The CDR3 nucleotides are TGCGCATCCGGGGATAATTCACCCCTCCACTTT.

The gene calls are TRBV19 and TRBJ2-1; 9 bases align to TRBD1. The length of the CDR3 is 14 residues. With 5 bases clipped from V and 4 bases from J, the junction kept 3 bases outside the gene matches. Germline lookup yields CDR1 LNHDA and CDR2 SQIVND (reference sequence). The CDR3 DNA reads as TGTGCCAGTAGTTCCGGGACAGGGTACAATGAGCAGTTCTTC. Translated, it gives CASSSGTGYNEQFF. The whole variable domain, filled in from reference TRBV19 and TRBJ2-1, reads DGGITQSPKYLFRKEGQNVTLSCEQNLNHDAMYWYRQDPGQGLRLIYYSQIVNDFQKGDIAEGYSVSREKKESFPLTVTSAQKNPTAFYLCASSSGTGYNEQFFGPGTRLTVL.

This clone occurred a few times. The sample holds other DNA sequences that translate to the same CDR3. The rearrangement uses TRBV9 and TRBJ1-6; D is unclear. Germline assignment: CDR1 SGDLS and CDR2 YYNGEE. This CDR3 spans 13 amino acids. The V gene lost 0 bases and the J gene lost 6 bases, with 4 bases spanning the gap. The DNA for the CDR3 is TGTGCCAGCAGCGTAGCGGGTAATTCACCCCTCCACTTT. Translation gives CASSVAGNSPLHF.

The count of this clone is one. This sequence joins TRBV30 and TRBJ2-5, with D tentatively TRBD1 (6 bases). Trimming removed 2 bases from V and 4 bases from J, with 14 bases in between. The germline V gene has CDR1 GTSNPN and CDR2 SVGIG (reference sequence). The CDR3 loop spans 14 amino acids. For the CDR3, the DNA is TGTGCCTGGAGTTCAGGGGTCTGGGCAGAGACCCAGTACTTC. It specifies CAWSSGVWAETQYF.

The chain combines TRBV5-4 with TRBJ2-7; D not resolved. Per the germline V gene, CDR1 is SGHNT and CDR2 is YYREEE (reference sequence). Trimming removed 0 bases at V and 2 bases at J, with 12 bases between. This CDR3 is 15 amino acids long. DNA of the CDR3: TGTGCCAGCAGCTTGGGAGGACCGACCACCTACGAGCAGTACTTC. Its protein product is CASSLGGPTTYEQYF.

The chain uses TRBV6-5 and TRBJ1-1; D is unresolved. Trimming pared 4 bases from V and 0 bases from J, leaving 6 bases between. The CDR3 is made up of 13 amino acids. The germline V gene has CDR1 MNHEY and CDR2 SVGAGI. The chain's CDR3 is CASSSLVNTEAFF. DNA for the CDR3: TGTGCCAGCAGTTCCCTAGTGAACACTGAAGCTTTCTTT.

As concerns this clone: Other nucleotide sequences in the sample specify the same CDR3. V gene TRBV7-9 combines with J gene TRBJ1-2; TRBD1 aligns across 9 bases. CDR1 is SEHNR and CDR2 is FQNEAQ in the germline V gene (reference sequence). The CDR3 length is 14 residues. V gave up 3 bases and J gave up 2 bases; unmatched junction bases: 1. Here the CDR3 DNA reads TGTGCCAGCAGCTTCGGACAGGGGAACTATGGCTACACCTTC. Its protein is CASSFGQGNYGYTF. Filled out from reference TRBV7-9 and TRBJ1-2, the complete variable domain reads DTGVSQNPRHKITKRGQNVTFRCDPISEHNRLYWYRQTLGQGPEFLTYFQNEAQLEKSRLLSDRFSAERPKGSFSTLEIQRTEQGDSAMYLCASSFGQGNYGYTFGSGTRLTVV.

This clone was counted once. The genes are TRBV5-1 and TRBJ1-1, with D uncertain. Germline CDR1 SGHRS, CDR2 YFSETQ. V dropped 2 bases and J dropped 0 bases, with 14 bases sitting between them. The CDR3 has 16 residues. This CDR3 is CASSLVQQFLNTEAFF. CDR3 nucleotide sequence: TGCGCCAGCAGCTTAGTCCAGCAATTTTTGAACACTGAAGCTTTCTTT.

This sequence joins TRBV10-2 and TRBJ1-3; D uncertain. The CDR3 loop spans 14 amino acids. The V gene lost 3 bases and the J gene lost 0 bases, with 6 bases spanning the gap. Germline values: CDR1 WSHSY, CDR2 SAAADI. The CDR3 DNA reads TGCGCCAGCAGTGAAGTTTACTCTGGAAACACCATATATTTT. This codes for CASSEVYSGNTIYF.